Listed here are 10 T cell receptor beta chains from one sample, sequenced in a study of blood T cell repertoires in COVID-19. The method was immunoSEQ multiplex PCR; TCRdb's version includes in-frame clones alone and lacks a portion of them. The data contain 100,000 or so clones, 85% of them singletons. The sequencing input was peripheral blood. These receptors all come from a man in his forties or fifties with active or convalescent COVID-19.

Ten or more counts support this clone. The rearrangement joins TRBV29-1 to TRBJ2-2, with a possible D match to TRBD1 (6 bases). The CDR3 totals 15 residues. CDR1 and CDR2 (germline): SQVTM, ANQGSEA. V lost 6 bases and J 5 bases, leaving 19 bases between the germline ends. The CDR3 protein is CSVATWDTLTGELFF. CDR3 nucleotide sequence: TGCAGCGTGGCCACCTGGGACACATTAACCGGGGAGCTGTTTTTT.

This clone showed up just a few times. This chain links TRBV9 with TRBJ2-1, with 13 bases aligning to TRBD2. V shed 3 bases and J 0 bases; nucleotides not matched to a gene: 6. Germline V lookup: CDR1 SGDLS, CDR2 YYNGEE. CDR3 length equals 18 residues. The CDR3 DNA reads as TGTGCCAGCAGCGGTAGACTAGCGGGAGGCGACTCCTACAATGAGCAGTTCTTC. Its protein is CASSGRLAGGDSYNEQFF.

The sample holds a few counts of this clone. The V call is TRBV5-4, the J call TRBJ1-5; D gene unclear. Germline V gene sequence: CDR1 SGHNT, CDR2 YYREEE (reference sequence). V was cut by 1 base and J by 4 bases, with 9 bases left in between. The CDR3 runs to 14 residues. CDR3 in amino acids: CASSLSGDNQPQHF. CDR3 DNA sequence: TGTGCCAGCAGCTTGTCCGGGGATAATCAGCCCCAGCATTTT. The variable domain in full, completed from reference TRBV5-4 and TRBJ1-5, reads ETGVTQSPTHLIKTRGQQVTLRCSSQSGHNTVSWYQQALGQGPQFIFQYYREEENGRGNFPPRFSGLQFPNYSSELNVNALELDDSALYLCASSLSGDNQPQHFGDGTRLSIL.

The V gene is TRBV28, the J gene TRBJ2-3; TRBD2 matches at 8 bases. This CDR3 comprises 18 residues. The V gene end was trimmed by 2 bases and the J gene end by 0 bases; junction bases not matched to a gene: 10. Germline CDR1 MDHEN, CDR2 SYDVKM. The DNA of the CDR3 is TGTGCCAGCAGTTTAGAAAGACCGGGACTAGAGAGCACAGATACGCAGTATTTT. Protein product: CASSLERPGLESTDTQYF.

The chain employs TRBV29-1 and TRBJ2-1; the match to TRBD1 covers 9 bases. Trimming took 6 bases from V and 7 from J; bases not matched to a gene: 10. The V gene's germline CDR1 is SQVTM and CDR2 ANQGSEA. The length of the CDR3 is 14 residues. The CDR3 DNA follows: TGCAGCGTAGATAGGGACAGGGAAGTAAATGAGCAGTTCTTC. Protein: CSVDRDREVNEQFF.

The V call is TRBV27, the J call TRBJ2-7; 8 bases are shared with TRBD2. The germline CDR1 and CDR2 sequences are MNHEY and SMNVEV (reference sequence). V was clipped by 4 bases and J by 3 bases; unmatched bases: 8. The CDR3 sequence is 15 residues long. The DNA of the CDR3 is TGTGCCAGCAGTTCCCTTGACGGGAGGGACTACGAGCAGTACTTC. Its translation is CASSSLDGRDYEQYF.

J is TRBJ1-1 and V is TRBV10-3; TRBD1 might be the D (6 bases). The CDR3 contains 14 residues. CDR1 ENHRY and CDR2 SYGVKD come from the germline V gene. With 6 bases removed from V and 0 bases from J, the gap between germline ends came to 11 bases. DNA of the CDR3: TGTGCCATCAGGATGGACAGAATGAACACTGAAGCTTTCTTT. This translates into CAIRMDRMNTEAFF.

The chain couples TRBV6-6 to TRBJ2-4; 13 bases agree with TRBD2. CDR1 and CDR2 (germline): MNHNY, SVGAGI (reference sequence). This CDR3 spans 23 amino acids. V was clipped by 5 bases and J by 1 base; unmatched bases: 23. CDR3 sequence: CASSPSQAPGLAGLWGAKNIQYF. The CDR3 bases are TGTGCCAGCAGTCCTAGTCAGGCGCCGGGACTAGCGGGATTATGGGGGGCCAAAAACATTCAGTACTTC.

The CDR3 reads CASSQAGRADTQYF. The CDR3 nucleotides are TGTGCCAGCAGCCAAGCGGGAAGGGCAGATACGCAGTATTTT. V gene TRBV3-1 (or the pseudogene TRBV3-2) combines with J gene TRBJ2-3; D may be TRBD2 (5 bases). Per the germline V gene, CDR1 is LGHDT and CDR2 is YNNKEL (reference sequence). The CDR3 is 14 amino acids. V lost 1 base, J lost 4 bases, and 9 bases lay in between.

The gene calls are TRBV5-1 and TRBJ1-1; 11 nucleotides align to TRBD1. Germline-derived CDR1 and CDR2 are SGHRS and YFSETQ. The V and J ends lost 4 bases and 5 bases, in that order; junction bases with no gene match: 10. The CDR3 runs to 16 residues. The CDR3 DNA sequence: TGCGCCAGCAGCCCCGGGACAGGGGGATTGGGTACTGAAGCTTTCTTT. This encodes CASSPGTGGLGTEAFF. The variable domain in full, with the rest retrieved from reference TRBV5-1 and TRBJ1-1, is KAGVTQTPRYLIKTRGQQVTLSCSPISGHRSVSWYQQTPGQGLQFLFEYFSETQRNKGNFPGRFSGRQFSNSRSEMNVSTLELGDSALYLCASSPGTGGLGTEAFFGQGTRLTVV.